This T cell receptor (beta chain) emerged from a study of blood T cell repertoires in COVID-19. Study at large: Samples came from the United States, Italy and Spain, spanning acute and convalescent COVID-19.

The CDR3 spans 17 residues. Per the germline V gene, CDR1 is MNHNS and CDR2 is SASEGT. The J segment lost 0 bases and the V segment lost 0 bases, leaving 5 bases of the junction unmatched. The method was immunoSEQ multiplex PCR; TCRdb's version includes in-frame clones alone and lacks a portion of them. Here the sample spans nearly 90,000 clones, 60% to 80% being singletons. The chain carries TRBV6-1 and TRBJ1-5; 7 nucleotides match TRBD1. This receptor was identified in a woman older than 75 with acute or convalescent COVID-19. Sequences were obtained from peripheral blood. The DNA for the CDR3 is TGTGCCAGCAGTGAAGCGGGACAGTTCGATAGCAATCAGCCCCAGCATTTT. Protein sequence: CASSEAGQFDSNQPQHF.